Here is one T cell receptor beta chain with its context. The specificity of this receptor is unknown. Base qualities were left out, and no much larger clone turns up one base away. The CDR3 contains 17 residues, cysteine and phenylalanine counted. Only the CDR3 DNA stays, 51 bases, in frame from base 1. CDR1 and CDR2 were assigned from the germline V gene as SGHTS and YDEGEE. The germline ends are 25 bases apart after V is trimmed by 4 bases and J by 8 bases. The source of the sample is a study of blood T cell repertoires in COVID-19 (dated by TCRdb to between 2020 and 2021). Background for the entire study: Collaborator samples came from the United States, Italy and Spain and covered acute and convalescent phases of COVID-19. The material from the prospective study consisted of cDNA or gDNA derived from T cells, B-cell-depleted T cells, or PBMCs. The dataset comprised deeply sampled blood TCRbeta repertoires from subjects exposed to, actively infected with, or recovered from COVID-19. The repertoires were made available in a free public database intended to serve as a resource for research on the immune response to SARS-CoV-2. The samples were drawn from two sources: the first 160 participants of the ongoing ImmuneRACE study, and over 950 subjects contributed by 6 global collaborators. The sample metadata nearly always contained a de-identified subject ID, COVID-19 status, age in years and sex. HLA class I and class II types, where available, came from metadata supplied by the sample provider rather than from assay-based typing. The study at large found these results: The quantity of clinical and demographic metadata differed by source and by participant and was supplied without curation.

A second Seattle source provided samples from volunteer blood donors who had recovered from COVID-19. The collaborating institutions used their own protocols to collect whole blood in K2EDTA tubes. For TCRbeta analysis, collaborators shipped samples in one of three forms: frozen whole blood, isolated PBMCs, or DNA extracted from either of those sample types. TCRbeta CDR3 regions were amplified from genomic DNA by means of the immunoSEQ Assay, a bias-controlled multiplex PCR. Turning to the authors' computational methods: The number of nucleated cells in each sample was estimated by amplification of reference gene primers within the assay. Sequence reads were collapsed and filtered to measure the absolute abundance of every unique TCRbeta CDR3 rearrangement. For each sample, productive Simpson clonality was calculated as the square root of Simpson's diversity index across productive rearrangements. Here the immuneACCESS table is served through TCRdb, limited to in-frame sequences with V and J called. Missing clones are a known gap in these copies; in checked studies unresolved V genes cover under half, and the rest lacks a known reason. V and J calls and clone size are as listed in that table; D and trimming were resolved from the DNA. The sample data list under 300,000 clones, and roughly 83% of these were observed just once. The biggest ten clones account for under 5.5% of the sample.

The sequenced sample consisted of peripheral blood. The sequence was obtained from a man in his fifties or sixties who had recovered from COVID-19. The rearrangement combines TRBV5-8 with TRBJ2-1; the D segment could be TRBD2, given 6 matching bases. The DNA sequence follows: TGTGCCAGCAGCCCGGGCTTAACTAGCATTCTTCTCCATGAGCAGTTCTTC. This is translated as CASSPGLTSILLHEQFF. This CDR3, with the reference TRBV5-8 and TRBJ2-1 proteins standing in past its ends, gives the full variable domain EAGVTQSPTHLIKTRGQQATLRCSPISGHTSVYWYQQALGLGLQFLLWYDEGEERNRGNFPPRFSGRQFPNYSSELNVNALELEDSALYLCASSPGLTSILLHEQFFGPGTRLTVL.